One and the same sample provided the 14 T cell receptor beta chains below, sequenced in a study of blood T cell repertoires in COVID-19. Some clones are missing from TCRdb's copy, which holds only in-frame ones; the method was immunoSEQ multiplex PCR. The table includes 25,000 to 40,000 clones, around 86% detected once. The sequencing input was peripheral blood. These receptors all come from a woman aged 55 to 70 with active COVID-19.

J is TRBJ1-2 and V is TRBV2; no reliable D call. The V end lost 8 bases, the J end lost 4 bases, and 8 bases lay between the germline ends. The CDR3 has 11 residues. Per germline, CDR1 SNHLY and CDR2 FYNNEI. CDR3 loop: CASSDFYGYTF. The CDR3 coding sequence is TGTGCCAGCTCAGATTTCTATGGCTACACCTTC.

Only a few counts were recorded for this clone. V usage is TRBV11-2 and J usage is TRBJ2-7; maybe TRBD2 (6 bases). Trimming removed 8 bases at V and 3 bases at J, with 23 bases between. Germline V lookup: CDR1 SGHAT, CDR2 FQNNGV. The CDR3 is made up of 16 amino acids. In DNA form, the CDR3 reads TGTGCCAGCGCCAACCCCGGGGGATTGGGTCTCTACGAGCAGTACTTC. This codes for CASANPGGLGLYEQYF.

The CDR3 sequence: CASSASGGLDIQYF. Here the CDR3 DNA reads TGCGCCAGCAGCGCATCAGGGGGCTTGGACATTCAGTACTTC. The rearrangement uses TRBV5-1 and TRBJ2-4, with 8 nucleotides matching TRBD1. V shed 4 bases and J 8 bases; nucleotides not matched to a gene: 8. The CDR3 contains 14 residues. From germline, CDR1 is SGHRS and CDR2 YFSETQ.

The rearrangement joins TRBV5-6 to TRBJ2-1; D uncertain. CDR1 is SGHDT, CDR2 YYEEEE, per germline. This CDR3 contains 15 residues. Deletions cut 6 bases from V and 0 bases from J, with 13 bases between. CDR3 coding DNA: TGTGCCAGCATCCTGACAAGAAGCTCCTACAATGAGCAGTTCTTC. Translation: CASILTRSSYNEQFF.

The V and J genes are TRBV5-5 and TRBJ2-7; 8 bases are a match to TRBD1. Germline-derived CDR1 and CDR2 are SGHKS and YYEKEE (reference sequence). The CDR3 length is 14 residues. Trimming took 2 bases from V and 4 from J; bases not matched to a gene: 5. The CDR3 DNA reads as TGTGCCAGCAGCTTTTCCAGGGGGCTTTACGAGCAGTACTTC. This gives the protein CASSFSRGLYEQYF.

This clone was picked up a small number of times. The chain links TRBV2 to TRBJ2-1; the D gene is possibly TRBD2 (6 bases). The V end was cut by 7 bases, the J end by 0 bases, with 16 bases between. This CDR3 region has 16 residues. Germline V gene data show CDR1 as SNHLY and CDR2 as FYNNEI. The CDR3 is CASIRVAGSSYNEQFF. The DNA of the CDR3 is TGTGCCAGCATCAGGGTTGCGGGGAGCTCCTACAATGAGCAGTTCTTC. The entire variable domain, with the rest obtained from reference TRBV2 and TRBJ2-1, is as follows: EPEVTQTPSHQVTQMGQEVILRCVPISNHLYFYWYRQILGQKVEFLVSFYNNEISEKSEIFDDQFSVERPDGSNFTLKIRSTKLEDSAMYFCASIRVAGSSYNEQFFGPGTRLTVL.

This clone was detected a few times. This sequence joins TRBV11-2 and TRBJ1-2, with 8 bases identical to TRBD1. The CDR3 is 14 amino acids. The V gene end was trimmed by 5 bases and the J gene end by 2 bases; junction bases not matched to a gene: 4. CDR1 and CDR2 (germline): SGHAT, FQNNGV. The CDR3 loop reads CASSPRTGNYGYTF. DNA for the CDR3: TGTGCCAGCAGCCCGAGGACAGGGAACTATGGCTACACCTTC.

V and J are TRBV27 and TRBJ2-1; 8 bases map to TRBD2. CDR1 is MNHEY and CDR2 is SMNVEV in the germline V gene (reference sequence). The J segment lost 7 bases and the V segment lost 8 bases, leaving 7 bases of the junction unmatched. There are 13 residues in the CDR3. This chain's CDR3 is CASAPLAGNEQFF. The CDR3 DNA reads as TGTGCCAGCGCTCCTTTAGCGGGAAATGAGCAGTTCTTC.

The rearrangement uses TRBV30 and TRBJ1-4; D remains ambiguous. Germline values: CDR1 GTSNPN, CDR2 SVGIG (reference sequence). Trimming removed 5 bases at V and 8 bases at J, with 15 bases between. The length of the CDR3 is 13 residues. The CDR3 loop reads CAWADGYGEKLFF. In DNA, the CDR3 is TGTGCCTGGGCCGACGGGTACGGAGAAAAACTGTTTTTT. Based on the CDR3 plus reference TRBV30 and TRBJ1-4, the full variable domain is SQTIHQWPATLVQPVGSPLSLECTVEGTSNPNLYWYRQAAGRGLQLLFYSVGIGQISSEVPQNLSASRPQDRQFILSSKKLLLSDSGFYLCAWADGYGEKLFFGSGTQLSVL.

The chain employs TRBV7-8 and TRBJ2-2, with a weak D call TRBD2 (6 bases). V lost 8 bases to trimming and J lost 5 bases, with 12 bases between them. The CDR3 consists of 13 residues. Germline V gene sequence: CDR1 SGHVS, CDR2 FQNEAQ. The CDR3, as DNA: TGTGCCAGCGGTATGGGACTGACCGGGGAGCTGTTTTTT. Residues: CASGMGLTGELFF.

The CDR3 sequence is CASSLELSLSSTDTQYF. The DNA for the CDR3 is TGTGCCAGCAGCTTAGAGTTGAGCCTTTCTAGCACAGATACGCAGTATTTT. V gene TRBV7-2 combines with J gene TRBJ2-3, with D unresolved. The CDR3 is made up of 17 amino acids. Germline V lookup: CDR1 SGHTA, CDR2 FQGNSA. The V and J ends lost 1 base and 0 bases respectively, with 14 bases between them.

V is TRBV6-1 and J is TRBJ2-1, with D maybe TRBD2 (5 bases). Per germline, CDR1 MNHNS and CDR2 SASEGT. V lost 1 base, J lost 8 bases, and 18 bases lay in between. The CDR3 extends over 16 amino acids. The CDR3 loop reads CASSEEDLVRTDEQFF. The DNA of the CDR3 is TGTGCCAGCAGTGAAGAGGACTTAGTAAGGACGGATGAGCAGTTCTTC.

The V call is TRBV6-5, the J call TRBJ2-3; 9 positions match TRBD1. Looked up from germline, CDR1 is MNHEY and CDR2 is SVGAGI. The CDR3 is 13 residues long. The J segment lost 4 bases and the V segment lost 6 bases, leaving 2 bases of the junction unmatched. CDR3 DNA sequence: TGTGCCAGCAGCCGGACAGGGGCAGATACGCAGTATTTT. Translation gives CASSRTGADTQYF.

This rearrangement joins TRBV18 to TRBJ2-5; D is unclear. The germline V gene encodes CDR1 KGHSH and CDR2 LQKENI. Deletions cut 6 bases from V and 2 bases from J, with 4 bases between. The CDR3 spans 11 residues. The CDR3 region is CASSPQETQYF. The CDR3, as DNA: TGTGCCAGCTCCCCTCAAGAGACCCAGTACTTC. Full variable domain (outside the CDR3, taken from reference TRBV18 and TRBJ2-5): NAGVMQNPRHLVRRRGQEARLRCSPMKGHSHVYWYRQLPEEGLKFMVYLQKENIIDESGMPKERFSAEFPKEGPSILRIQQVVRGDSAAYFCASSPQETQYFGPGTRLLVL.